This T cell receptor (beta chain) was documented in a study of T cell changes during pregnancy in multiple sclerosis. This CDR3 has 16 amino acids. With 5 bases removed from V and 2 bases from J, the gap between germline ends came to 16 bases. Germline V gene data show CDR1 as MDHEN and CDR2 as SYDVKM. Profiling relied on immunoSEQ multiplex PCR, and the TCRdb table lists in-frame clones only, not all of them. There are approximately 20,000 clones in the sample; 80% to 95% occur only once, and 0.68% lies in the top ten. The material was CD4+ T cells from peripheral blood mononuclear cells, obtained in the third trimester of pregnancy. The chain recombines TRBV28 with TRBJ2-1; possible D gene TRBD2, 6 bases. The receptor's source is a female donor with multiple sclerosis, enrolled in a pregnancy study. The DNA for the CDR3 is TGTGCCAGCAGTCGCCTAACGGGGGTAGCCTACAATGAGCAGTTCTTC. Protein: CASSRLTGVAYNEQFF. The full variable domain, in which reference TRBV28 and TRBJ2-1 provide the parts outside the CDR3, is DVKVTQSSRYLVKRTGEKVFLECVQDMDHENMFWYRQDPGLGLRLIYFSYDVKMKEKGDIPEGYSVSREKKERFSLILESASTNQTSMYLCASSRLTGVAYNEQFFGPGTRLTVL.